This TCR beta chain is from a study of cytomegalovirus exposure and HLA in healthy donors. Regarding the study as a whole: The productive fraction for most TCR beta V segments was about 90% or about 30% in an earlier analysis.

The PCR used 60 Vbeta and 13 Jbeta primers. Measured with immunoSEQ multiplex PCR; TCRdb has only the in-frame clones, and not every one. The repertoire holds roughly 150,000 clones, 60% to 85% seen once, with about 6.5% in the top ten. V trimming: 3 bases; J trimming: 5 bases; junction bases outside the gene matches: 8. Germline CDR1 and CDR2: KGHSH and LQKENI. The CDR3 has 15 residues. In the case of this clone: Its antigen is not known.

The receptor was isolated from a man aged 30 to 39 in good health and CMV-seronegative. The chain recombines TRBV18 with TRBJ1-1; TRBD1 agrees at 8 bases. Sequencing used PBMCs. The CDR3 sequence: CASSPSQGADTEAFF. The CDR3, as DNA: TGTGCCAGCTCACCCTCCCAGGGGGCCGATACTGAAGCTTTCTTT. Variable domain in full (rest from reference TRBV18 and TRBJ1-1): NAGVMQNPRHLVRRRGQEARLRCSPMKGHSHVYWYRQLPEEGLKFMVYLQKENIIDESGMPKERFSAEFPKEGPSILRIQQVVRGDSAAYFCASSPSQGADTEAFFGQGTRLTVV.